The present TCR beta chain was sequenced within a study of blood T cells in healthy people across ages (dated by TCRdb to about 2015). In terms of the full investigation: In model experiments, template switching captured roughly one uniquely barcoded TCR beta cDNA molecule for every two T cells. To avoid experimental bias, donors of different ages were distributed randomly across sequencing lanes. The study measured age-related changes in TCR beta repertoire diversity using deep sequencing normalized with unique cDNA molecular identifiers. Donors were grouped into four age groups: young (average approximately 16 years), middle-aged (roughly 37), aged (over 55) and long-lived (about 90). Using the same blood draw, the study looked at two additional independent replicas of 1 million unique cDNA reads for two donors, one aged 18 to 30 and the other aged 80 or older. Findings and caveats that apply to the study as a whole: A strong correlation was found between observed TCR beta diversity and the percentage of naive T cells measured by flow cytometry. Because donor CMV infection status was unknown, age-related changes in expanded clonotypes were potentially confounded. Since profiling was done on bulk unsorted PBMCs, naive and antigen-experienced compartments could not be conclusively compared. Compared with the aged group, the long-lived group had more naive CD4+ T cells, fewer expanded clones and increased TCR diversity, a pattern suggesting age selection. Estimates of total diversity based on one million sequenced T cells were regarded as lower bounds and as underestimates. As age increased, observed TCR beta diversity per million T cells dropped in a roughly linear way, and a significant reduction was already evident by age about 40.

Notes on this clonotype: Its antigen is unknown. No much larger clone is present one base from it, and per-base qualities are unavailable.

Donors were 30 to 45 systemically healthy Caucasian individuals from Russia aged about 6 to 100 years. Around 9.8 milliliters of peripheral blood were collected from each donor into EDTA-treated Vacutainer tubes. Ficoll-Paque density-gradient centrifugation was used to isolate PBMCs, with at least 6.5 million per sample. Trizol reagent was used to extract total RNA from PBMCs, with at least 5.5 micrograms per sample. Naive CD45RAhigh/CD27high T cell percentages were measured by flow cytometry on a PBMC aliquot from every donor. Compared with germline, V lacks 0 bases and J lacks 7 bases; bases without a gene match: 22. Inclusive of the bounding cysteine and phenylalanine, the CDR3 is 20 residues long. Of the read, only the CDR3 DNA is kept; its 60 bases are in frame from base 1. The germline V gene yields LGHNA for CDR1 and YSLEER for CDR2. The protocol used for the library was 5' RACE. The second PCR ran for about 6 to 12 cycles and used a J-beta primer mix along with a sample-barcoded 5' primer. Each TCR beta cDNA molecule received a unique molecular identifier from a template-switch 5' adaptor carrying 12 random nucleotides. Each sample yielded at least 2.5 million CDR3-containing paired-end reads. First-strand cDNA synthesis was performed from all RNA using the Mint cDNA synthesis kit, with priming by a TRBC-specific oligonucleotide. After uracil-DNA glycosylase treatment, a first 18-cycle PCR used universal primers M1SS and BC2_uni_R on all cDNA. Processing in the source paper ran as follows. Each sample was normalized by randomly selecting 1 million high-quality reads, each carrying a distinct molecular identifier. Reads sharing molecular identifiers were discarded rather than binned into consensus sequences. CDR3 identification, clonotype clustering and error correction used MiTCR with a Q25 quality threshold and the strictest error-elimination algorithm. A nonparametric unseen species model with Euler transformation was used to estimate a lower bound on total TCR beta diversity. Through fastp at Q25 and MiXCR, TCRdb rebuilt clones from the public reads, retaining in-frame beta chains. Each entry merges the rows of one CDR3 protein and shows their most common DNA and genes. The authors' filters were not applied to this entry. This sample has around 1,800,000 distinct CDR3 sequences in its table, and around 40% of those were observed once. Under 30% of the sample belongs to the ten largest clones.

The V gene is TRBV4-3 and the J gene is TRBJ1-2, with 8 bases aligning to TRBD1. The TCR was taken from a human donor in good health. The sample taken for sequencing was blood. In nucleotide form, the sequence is TGCGCCAGCAGCCAAGATAGGATGGGGGTCTCTAGACAGGGGACGGTTGGCTACACCTTC. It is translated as CASSQDRMGVSRQGTVGYTF.